This T cell receptor (beta chain) was found in a study of T cells in Graves' hyperthyroidism and ophthalmopathy. Study at large: Peripheral blood collection took place at initial diagnosis, before any treatment. The study's findings and limits: Most clonotypes expanded in thyroid above 0.001 were likewise present in blood.

Template material for amplifying TCR beta CDR3 regions consisted of RNA transcripts. Primed by the HTBI set, a first-round RT-PCR was run on the TCR CDR3. TCRdb passed the multiplex PCR reads through MiXCR, listing each CDR3 protein once. The sample consists of about 400,000 distinct CDR3 sequences, approximately 15% of them appearing once. In its sample, this clonotype was seen many times. Its antigen is as yet unknown. There are 19 residues in the CDR3. V shed 0 bases, J shed 2 bases, and the junction held 13 bases outside the gene matches. Germline V gene sequence: CDR1 MNHNS, CDR2 SASEGT. The source of this sequence is a woman between 18 and 29 years old with Graves' hyperthyroidism that later progressed to Graves' ophthalmopathy. The V call is TRBV6-1, the J call TRBJ2-4; 7 bases agree with TRBD2. Sequenced input: blood. The CDR3 region is CASSEARLAVVWSKNIQYF. The DNA of the CDR3 is TGTGCCAGCAGTGAAGCGCGGCTAGCGGTCGTGTGGTCCAAAAACATTCAGTACTTC.